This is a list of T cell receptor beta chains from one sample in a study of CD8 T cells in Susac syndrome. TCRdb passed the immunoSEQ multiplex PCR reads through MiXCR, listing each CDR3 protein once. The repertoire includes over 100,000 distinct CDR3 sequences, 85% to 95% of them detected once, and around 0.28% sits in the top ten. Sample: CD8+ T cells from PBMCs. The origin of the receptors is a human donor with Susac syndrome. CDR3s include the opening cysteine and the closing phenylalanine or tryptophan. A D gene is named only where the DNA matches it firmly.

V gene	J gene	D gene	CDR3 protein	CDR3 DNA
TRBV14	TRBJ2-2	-	CASSHNSGELFF	TGTGCCAGCAGCCATAACAGCGGGGAGCTGTTTTTT
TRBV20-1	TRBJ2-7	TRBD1	CSAVGTASYEQYF	TGCAGTGCCGTTGGGACAGCCTCCTACGAGCAGTACTTC
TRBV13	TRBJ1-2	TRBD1	CASSFAGQDYGYTF	TGTGCCAGCAGCTTCGCGGGACAGGACTATGGCTACACCTTC
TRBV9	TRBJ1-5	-	CASSVVGRTSNQPQHF	TGTGCCAGCAGCGTAGTGGGCAGAACTAGCAATCAGCCCCAGCATTTT
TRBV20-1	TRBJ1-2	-	CSARDTGAVNGYTF	TGCAGTGCTAGAGATACGGGAGCCGTTAATGGCTACACCTTC
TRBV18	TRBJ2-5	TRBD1	CASSPLGSDRGQQETQYF	TGTGCCAGCTCACCGCTAGGCTCGGACAGGGGGCAACAAGAGACCCAGTACTTC
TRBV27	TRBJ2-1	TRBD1	CASRQGWGNEQFF	TGTGCCAGCAGACAGGGGTGGGGCAATGAGCAGTTCTTC
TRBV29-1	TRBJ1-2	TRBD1	CSVRDSDNYGYTF	TGCAGCGTCCGGGACAGCGATAACTATGGCTACACCTTC
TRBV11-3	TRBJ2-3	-	CASSRQVTDTQYF	TGTGCCAGCAGCCGACAGGTAACAGATACGCAGTATTTT
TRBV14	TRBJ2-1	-	CASSPPLGGNYNEQFF	TGTGCCAGCAGCCCCCCGCTCGGGGGTAACTACAATGAGCAGTTCTTC